A single sample is the source of the 19 T cell receptor beta chains below, sequenced in a study of OX40 agonist ivuxolimab in advanced cancers. Assay used: immunoSEQ multiplex PCR; TCRdb lists only in-frame clones, some missing. This sample has tens of thousands of clones, with 84% found just once. This sample comprised CD4+ or CD8+ T cells sorted from blood, obtained in a trial of the OX40 agonist ivuxolimab. These receptor sequences come from an adult with an advanced solid tumor such as melanoma, head and neck, liver or kidney cancer.

This chain joins TRBV28 and TRBJ2-2; 9 bases map to TRBD2. The CDR3 runs 16 residues. After removal of 6 bases from V and 4 bases from J, the junction contained 9 bases not matched to a gene. Germline loops: CDR1 MDHEN, CDR2 SYDVKM. CDR3 sequence: CASRRLAETLTGELFF. CDR3 DNA sequence: TGTGCCAGCAGAAGACTAGCGGAGACCCTCACCGGGGAGCTGTTTTTT.

V and J are TRBV5-6 and TRBJ1-3; D remains ambiguous. The V gene's germline CDR1 is SGHDT and CDR2 YYEEEE. Deletions cut 2 bases from V and 6 bases from J, with 9 bases between. This CDR3 spans 13 amino acids. The DNA for the CDR3 is TGTGCCAGCAGCTTCGGTTCTCTAAACACCATATATTTT. Translating gives CASSFGSLNTIYF.

J is TRBJ1-1 and V is TRBV12-5; D is unresolved. Deletions cut 9 bases from V and 10 bases from J, with 21 bases between. Germline CDR1 LGHNT, CDR2 FRNRAP. The length of the CDR3 is 13 residues. The CDR3 DNA reads as TGTGCTAGCTTCGATTCACCCCTCGGCGCAGCTTTCTTT. Amino acid sequence: CASFDSPLGAAFF.

The chain uses TRBV5-6 and TRBJ2-5; 11 nucleotides align to TRBD2. The CDR3 totals 14 residues. V shed 2 bases, J shed 5 bases, and the junction held 2 bases outside the gene matches. From germline, CDR1 is SGHDT and CDR2 YYEEEE. The CDR3 sequence is CASSFRTSGETQYF. Written as DNA, the CDR3 is TGTGCCAGCAGCTTTCGGACTAGCGGGGAGACCCAGTACTTC.

The chain uses TRBV10-3 and TRBJ1-1; D gene uncertain. In germline, CDR1 is ENHRY, CDR2 SYGVKD. This CDR3 has 11 amino acids. The ends were cut back, 6 bases at V and 7 bases at J, with 9 bases in the middle. The CDR3 reads CAIRGGVEAFF. CDR3 DNA sequence: TGTGCCATCAGGGGAGGAGTTGAAGCTTTCTTT.

The V gene is TRBV19, the J gene TRBJ1-5; 9 bases line up with TRBD1. The germline CDR1 and CDR2 sequences are LNHDA and SQIVND (reference sequence). The CDR3 has 16 residues. V was clipped by 7 bases and J by 0 bases; unmatched bases: 7. The chain's CDR3 is CASIGGTGYSNQPQHF. CDR3 coding DNA: TGTGCCAGTATCGGGGGGACAGGGTATAGCAATCAGCCCCAGCATTTT.

The chain recombines TRBV7-2 with TRBJ1-5; 7 bases line up with TRBD1. This CDR3 has 19 residues. The ends lost 1 base at V and 1 base at J; junction bases unmatched: 13. Germline CDR1 and CDR2: SGHTA and FQGNSA. Here the CDR3 DNA reads TGTGCCAGCAGCTTAGTTGGGCCGTTATGGGGACAGAGCAATCAGCCCCAGCATTTT. Protein sequence: CASSLVGPLWGQSNQPQHF.

The count of this clone is one. The chain recombines TRBV4-3 with TRBJ1-4; tentatively, D is TRBD1 (6 bases). The length of the CDR3 is 14 residues. Germline lookup yields CDR1 LGHNA and CDR2 YSLEER. The ends were cut back, 5 bases at V and 6 bases at J, with 13 bases in the middle. The CDR3 reads CASSKTGLDEKLFF. CDR3 DNA: TGCGCCAGCAGCAAGACAGGCCTGGATGAAAAACTGTTTTTT.

V gene TRBV15 combines with J gene TRBJ1-1; TRBD1 might be the D (5 bases). This CDR3 has 14 amino acids. CDR1 LNHNV and CDR2 YYDKDF come from the germline V gene (reference sequence). The V end lost 3 bases, the J end lost 0 bases, and 8 bases lay between the germline ends. The CDR3 DNA sequence: TGTGCCACCAGCAGCGACAGAGTGAACACTGAAGCTTTCTTT. Protein product: CATSSDRVNTEAFF.

The chain joins TRBV11-3 to TRBJ2-5; possible D gene TRBD1, 5 bases. The DNA end is a closer match to TRBJ2-7, so the J assignment may be wrong. CDR1 SGHNT and CDR2 YENEEA come from the germline V gene. The CDR3 extends over 11 amino acids. The CDR3: CASSRGGEQYF. CDR3 sequence (DNA): TGTGCCAGCAGCAGGGGTGGCGAGCAGTACTTC.

The chain carries TRBV7-2 and TRBJ1-1; D is ambiguous. From germline, CDR1 is SGHTA and CDR2 FQGNSA. The V end lost 5 bases, the J end lost 0 bases, and 7 bases lay between the germline ends. There are 13 residues in the CDR3. In DNA, the CDR3 is TGTGCCAGCAGCGGGCACCTGAACACTGAAGCTTTCTTT. Protein: CASSGHLNTEAFF.

The rearrangement joins TRBV29-1 to TRBJ2-1; D may be TRBD1 or TRBD2 (5 bases each). The germline CDR1 and CDR2 sequences are SQVTM and ANQGSEA. This CDR3 region has 17 residues. V was clipped by 8 bases and J by 1 base, with 24 bases between them. The CDR3 bases are TGCAGCTCTAAGGGGAATGAGGGAGTTGGTTCCTACAATGAGCAGTTCTTC. Translating it yields CSSKGNEGVGSYNEQFF.

This chain joins TRBV6-5 and TRBJ1-3; tentatively, D is TRBD1 (5 bases). V was cut by 6 bases and J by 0 bases, with 12 bases left in between. The CDR3 runs to 15 residues. Germline V gene lookup returns CDR1 MNHEY and CDR2 SVGAGI. The CDR3 DNA follows: TGTGCCAGCAGCCGGCGGGACTCCTCTGGAAACACCATATATTTT. Translation: CASSRRDSSGNTIYF.

The chain couples TRBV19 to TRBJ1-2; 9 bases agree with TRBD1. The CDR3 sequence is 14 residues long. With 6 bases clipped from V and 8 bases from J, the junction kept 10 bases outside the gene matches. Germline lookup yields CDR1 LNHDA and CDR2 SQIVND (reference sequence). CDR3 in amino acids: CASSPNDRGDGYTF. The CDR3 DNA reads as TGTGCCAGTAGCCCCAACGACAGGGGGGACGGCTACACCTTC.

CDR3 coding DNA: TGTGCCAGCTCGCTGGGGGGCCCGACGACCTTC. The encoded protein is CASSLGGPTTF. The gene calls are TRBV18 and TRBJ1-2, with D perhaps matching TRBD1 (6 bases). The germline V and J ends were trimmed by 6 bases and 14 bases, with 16 bases remaining between them. Germline CDR1 reads KGHSH; CDR2 reads LQKENI. This CDR3 has 11 amino acids.

The chain has TRBV5-5 and TRBJ2-3; D may match TRBD1 or TRBD2 (5 bases each). This CDR3 is 14 amino acids long. The germline V gene has CDR1 SGHKS and CDR2 YYEKEE (reference sequence). Trimming took 3 bases from V and 3 from J, leaving 11 bases between them. This chain's CDR3 is CASSWDGVTDTQYF. CDR3 nucleotides: TGTGCCAGCAGCTGGGACGGAGTGACAGATACGCAGTATTTT. The full variable domain, in which reference TRBV5-5 and TRBJ2-3 provide the parts outside the CDR3, is DAGVTQSPTHLIKTRGQQVTLRCSPISGHKSVSWYQQVLGQGPQFIFQYYEKEERGRGNFPDRFSARQFPNYSSELNVNALLLGDSALYLCASSWDGVTDTQYFGPGTRLTVL.

The V gene is TRBV9, the J gene TRBJ2-5; TRBD2 aligns across 11 bases. V lost 0 bases and J lost 5; bases outside the gene matches: 9. CDR1 is SGDLS, CDR2 YYNGEE, per germline. The CDR3 has 17 residues. The CDR3 loop reads CASSVGASGGNMETQYF. The CDR3 nucleotides are TGTGCCAGCAGCGTAGGGGCTAGCGGGGGGAACATGGAGACCCAGTACTTC.

The rearrangement links TRBV2 to TRBJ1-1, with TRBD1 as a possible D gene (5 bases). This CDR3 region has 13 residues. Germline CDR1 and CDR2: SNHLY and FYNNEI. V was pared by 5 bases and J by 3 bases, with 10 bases between. The CDR3 sequence: CASSRQTDTEAFF. CDR3 DNA sequence: TGTGCCAGCAGTAGACAGACAGACACTGAAGCTTTCTTT.

CDR3 in amino acids: CAISEVQGNIQYF. CDR3 nucleotide sequence: TGTGCCATCAGTGAGGTACAGGGGAACATTCAGTACTTC. The chain is built from TRBV10-3 and TRBJ2-4, with 7 bases identical to TRBD1. The length of the CDR3 is 13 residues. V lost 2 bases to trimming and J lost 7 bases; unmatched junction nucleotides: 2. Looked up from germline, CDR1 is ENHRY and CDR2 is SYGVKD.